One T cell receptor beta chain is described in this entry. Its antigen is currently unknown. Other DNA sequences in this specimen translate into the identical CDR3. Trimming took off 2 bases at V and 0 bases at J, with 6 bases between the two ends. Germline CDR1 and CDR2: SGHNT and YYREEE (reference sequence). CDR3 length: 13 amino acids. This sample stems from a study of radiotherapy plus CTLA-4 blockade in lung cancer. Study information: Disease control was achieved by around 33% of patients, and objective responses by 15% to 20%. Study-level results: Clones of tumor-derived TCRs expanded in blood after radiotherapy plus ipilimumab. According to reports, early shifts in blood T cell clones, alongside interferon-beta, forecast response most accurately.

Assay: immunoSEQ multiplex PCR; the TCRdb copy retains only in-frame clones and omits some. The data hold 60,000 to 70,000 clones, with around 81% observed a single time. This clonotype was sampled from a human donor with non-small cell lung cancer who had a partial response to radiotherapy plus ipilimumab. The chain has TRBV5-4 and TRBJ2-7; D is undetermined. Material: peripheral blood, obtained from a patient treated with radiotherapy plus ipilimumab. DNA of the CDR3: TGTGCCAGCAGCTTCCGCGGCTCCTACGAGCAGTACTTC. Translated, it gives CASSFRGSYEQYF.